The 8 T cell receptor beta chains in this list originate from one sample, sequenced in a study of blood T cell repertoires in COVID-19. Method: immunoSEQ multiplex PCR; TCRdb's copy keeps in-frame clones and lacks some. Here the sample spans about 59,000 clones, roughly 78% being singletons. The sample consisted of peripheral blood. These receptors were taken from a man aged 55 to 69 with acute or convalescent COVID-19.

The rearrangement links TRBV5-1 to TRBJ1-2, with 8 bases lining up with TRBD1. The ends lost 3 bases at V and 6 bases at J; junction bases unmatched: 16. Germline CDR1 is SGHRS and CDR2 is YFSETQ. This CDR3 has 17 amino acids. The CDR3 is CASSSRALGQGEHGYTF. The CDR3 nucleotides are TGCGCCAGCAGCTCCCGGGCCCTCGGACAGGGAGAACATGGCTACACCTTC. The full variable domain, its missing parts supplied by reference TRBV5-1 and TRBJ1-2, is KAGVTQTPRYLIKTRGQQVTLSCSPISGHRSVSWYQQTPGQGLQFLFEYFSETQRNKGNFPGRFSGRQFSNSRSEMNVSTLELGDSALYLCASSSRALGQGEHGYTFGSGTRLTVV.

The rearrangement uses TRBV6-1 and TRBJ2-1; 7 nucleotides line up with TRBD2. The germline V gene encodes CDR1 MNHNS and CDR2 SASEGT. With V trimmed by 3 bases and J by 6 bases, 2 bases remained unmatched. The CDR3 runs to 13 residues. CDR3 coding DNA: TGTGCCAGCAGTGACCTAGCGGCCAATGAGCAGTTCTTC. This sequence encodes CASSDLAANEQFF.

The V gene is TRBV12-5, the J gene TRBJ1-5; 8 bases map to TRBD1. Germline lookup yields CDR1 LGHNT and CDR2 FRNRAP. This CDR3 spans 17 amino acids. V shed 0 bases and J 6 bases; nucleotides not matched to a gene: 10. CDR3 coding DNA: TGTGCTAGTGGTTTGGTAAGCTGTGACAGGGGCCTTCAGCCCCAGCATTTT. As protein: CASGLVSCDRGLQPQHF. Full variable domain (outside the CDR3, taken from reference TRBV12-5 and TRBJ1-5): DARVTQTPRHKVTEMGQEVTMRCQPILGHNTVFWYRQTMMQGLELLAYFRNRAPLDDSGMPKDRFSAEMPDATLATLKIQPSEPRDSAVYFCASGLVSCDRGLQPQHFGDGTRLSIL.

The CDR3 nucleotides read TGTGCCAGCTCACCCCCCCGGCAGACATCTGGAGCTTTCTTT. Amino acids: CASSPPRQTSGAFF. V gene TRBV18 combines with J gene TRBJ1-1; D is undetermined. V was clipped by 3 bases and J by 10 bases, with 18 bases between them. The CDR3 contains 14 residues. The germline gives CDR1 KGHSH, CDR2 LQKENI.

This clone was seen a few times. The chain combines TRBV7-2 with TRBJ2-2, with no clear D. Looked up from germline, CDR1 is SGHTA and CDR2 is FQGNSA. V dropped 5 bases and J dropped 4 bases, with 8 bases sitting between them. The CDR3 length is 13 residues. The chain's CDR3 is CASSPEFTGELFF. The CDR3 DNA sequence: TGTGCCAGCAGCCCAGAATTCACCGGGGAGCTGTTTTTT.

The genes are TRBV28 and TRBJ2-7, with 7 nucleotides matching TRBD1. Germline CDR1 is MDHEN and CDR2 is SYDVKM. J lost 2 bases, V lost 2 bases, and 6 bases had no gene match. This CDR3 comprises 15 residues. Here the CDR3 reads CASSLRQGIPYEQYF. CDR3 nucleotide sequence: TGTGCCAGCAGTTTACGACAGGGAATTCCCTACGAGCAGTACTTC.

This clone was seen a single time. The genes are TRBV7-9 and TRBJ1-1, with 8 positions matching TRBD1. CDR1 and CDR2 from the germline V gene are SEHNR and FQNEAQ (reference sequence). This CDR3 region has 15 residues. V gave up 2 bases and J gave up 2 bases; unmatched junction bases: 4. The CDR3 region is CASSLRQGANTEAFF. CDR3 sequence (DNA): TGTGCCAGCAGCTTACGGCAGGGGGCAAACACTGAAGCTTTCTTT.

The chain recombines TRBV5-4 with TRBJ2-4; D possibly corresponds to TRBD2 (6 bases). CDR3 length: 13 residues. The V gene's germline CDR1 is SGHNT and CDR2 YYREEE (reference sequence). V was pared by 4 bases and J by 10 bases, with 15 bases between. For the CDR3, the DNA is TGTGCCAGCAGCCGATCCACTAGCAGGATTCAGTACTTC. Its protein product is CASSRSTSRIQYF.